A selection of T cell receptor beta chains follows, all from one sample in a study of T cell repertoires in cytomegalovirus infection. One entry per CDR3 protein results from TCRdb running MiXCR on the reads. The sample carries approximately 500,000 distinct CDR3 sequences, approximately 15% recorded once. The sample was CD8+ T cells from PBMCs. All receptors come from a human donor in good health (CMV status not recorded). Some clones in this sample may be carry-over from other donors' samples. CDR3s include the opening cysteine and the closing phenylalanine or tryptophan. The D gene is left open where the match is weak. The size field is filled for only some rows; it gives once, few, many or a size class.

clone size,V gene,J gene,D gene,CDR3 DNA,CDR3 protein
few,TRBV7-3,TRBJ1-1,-,TGTGCCAGCACCATTCAGGGGAGGAGTACTGAAGCTTTCTTT,CASTIQGRSTEAFF
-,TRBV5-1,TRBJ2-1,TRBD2,TGCGCCAGCAGCTTGGGGCCTAGCGGGCAATACAATGAGCAGTTCTTC,CASSLGPSGQYNEQFF
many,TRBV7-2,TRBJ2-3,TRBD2,TGTGCCAGCAGCTCGTCCGGGACTAGCATAATCGGCACAGATACGCAGTATTTT,CASSSSGTSIIGTDTQYF
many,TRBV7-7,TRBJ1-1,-,TGTGCCAGCAGCTTAGATAAGGGAAGGAATACTGAAGCTTTCTTT,CASSLDKGRNTEAFF
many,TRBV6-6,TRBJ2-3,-,TGTGCCAGCAGTTACTCGCTAGATACGCAGTATTTT,CASSYSLDTQYF
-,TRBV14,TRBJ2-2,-,TGTGCCAGCAGCCAATATACCCGCGGGGAGCTGTTTTTT,CASSQYTRGELFF
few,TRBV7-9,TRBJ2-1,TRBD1,TGTGCCAGCAGCTTGACAGGGACTGAGCAGTTCTTC,CASSLTGTEQFF
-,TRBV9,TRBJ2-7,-,TGTGCCAGCAGCGTTGGTGGGGTGGGGAACGAGCAGTACTTC,CASSVGGVGNEQYF
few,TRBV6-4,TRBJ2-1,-,TGTGCCAGCAGTGACAAAGGGAGCAATGAGCAGTTCTTC,CASSDKGSNEQFF
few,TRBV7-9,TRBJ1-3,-,TGTGCCAGCAGCTTCACAGGGACGGGAGGAAACACCATATATTTT,CASSFTGTGGNTIYF
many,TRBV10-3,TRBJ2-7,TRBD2,TGTGCCACCTCTTCATTAGTGATTAGCGGGACCCTCTACGAGCAGTACTTC,CATSSLVISGTLYEQYF
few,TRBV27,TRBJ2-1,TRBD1,TGTGCCAGCAGTTCCGCGTGGCAGGGGGTTAGAGAGCAGTTCTTC,CASSSAWQGVREQFF
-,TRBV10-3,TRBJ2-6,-,TGTGCCATCAGTGGTGGGGCCAACGTCCTGACTTTC,CAISGGANVLTF
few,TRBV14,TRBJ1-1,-,TGTGCCAGCAGCCAAGATAGACAGAGGAGTGGCACTGAAGCTTTCTTT,CASSQDRQRSGTEAFF
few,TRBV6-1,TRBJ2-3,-,TGTGCCTCCTCGTTGTACCGGGAAGGGGGAGATACGCAGTATTTT,CASSLYREGGDTQYF
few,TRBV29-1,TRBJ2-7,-,TGCAGCGTTGGGACCAACGAGCAGTACTTC,CSVGTNEQYF
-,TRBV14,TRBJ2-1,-,TGTGCCAGCAGCCTAACCCTCGGAAGGAATGAGCAGTTCTTC,CASSLTLGRNEQFF
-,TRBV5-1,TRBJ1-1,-,TGCGCCAGCAGCTCCCGGAGGTCGTCGGGGGTGACTGAAGCTTTCTTT,CASSSRRSSGVTEAFF
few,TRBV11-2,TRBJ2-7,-,TGTGCCAGCAGCTTAGTCAGGGATTACGAGCAGTACTTC,CASSLVRDYEQYF
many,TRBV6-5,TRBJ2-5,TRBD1,TGTGCCAGCCACGGACAGGGCCTCCAAGAGACCCAGTACTTC,CASHGQGLQETQYF
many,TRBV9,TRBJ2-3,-,TGTGCCAGCAGCCTAGCGTCGAGAACAGATACGCAGTATTTT,CASSLASRTDTQYF
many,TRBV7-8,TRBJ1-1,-,TGTGCCAGCAGCTTAGTCCCAGCGAACACTGAAGCTTTCTTT,CASSLVPANTEAFF
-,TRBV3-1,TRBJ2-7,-,TGTGCCAGCAGCCCCAGGGAAACCTACGAGCAGTACTTC,CASSPRETYEQYF
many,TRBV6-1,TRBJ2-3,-,TGTGCCAGAGGGCGGGACCTGCGAGGGGCAGATACGCAGTATTTT,CARGRDLRGADTQYF
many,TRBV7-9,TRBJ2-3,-,TGTGCCAGCAGCCCCCCCCTCGGAACTAGCACAGATACGCAGTATTTT,CASSPPLGTSTDTQYF
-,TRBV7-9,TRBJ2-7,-,TGTGCCAGCAGCTCCGACCGGACAGAAAAATGGCACGAGCAGTACTTC,CASSSDRTEKWHEQYF
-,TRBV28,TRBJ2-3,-,TGTGCCAGCAGCGGGATAATCGACAGGCGATCCACAGATACGCAGTATTTT,CASSGIIDRRSTDTQYF
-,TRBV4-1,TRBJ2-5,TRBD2,TGTGCCAGCAGCCAAGACTCCTGGACTAGCGGGTCCCAAGAGACCCAGTACTTC,CASSQDSWTSGSQETQYF
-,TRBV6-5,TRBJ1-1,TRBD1,TGTGCCAGCAGTGACAGGGGGGATAACACTGAAGCTTTCTTT,CASSDRGDNTEAFF
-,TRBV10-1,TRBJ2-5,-,TGCGCCACCTTTTGGGAGACCCAGTACTTC,CATFWETQYF